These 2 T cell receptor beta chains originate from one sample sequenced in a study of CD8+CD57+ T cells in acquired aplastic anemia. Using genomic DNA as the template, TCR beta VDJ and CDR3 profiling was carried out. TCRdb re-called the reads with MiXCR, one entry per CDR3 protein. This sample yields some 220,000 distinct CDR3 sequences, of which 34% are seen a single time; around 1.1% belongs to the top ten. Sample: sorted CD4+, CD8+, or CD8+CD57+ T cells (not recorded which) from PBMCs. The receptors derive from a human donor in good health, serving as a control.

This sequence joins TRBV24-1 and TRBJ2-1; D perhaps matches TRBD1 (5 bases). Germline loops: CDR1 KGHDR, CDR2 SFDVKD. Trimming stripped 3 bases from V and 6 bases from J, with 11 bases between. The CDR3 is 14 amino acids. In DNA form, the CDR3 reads TGTGCCACCAGTGATCCTCGTACAGGCAATGAGCAGTTCTTC. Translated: CATSDPRTGNEQFF.

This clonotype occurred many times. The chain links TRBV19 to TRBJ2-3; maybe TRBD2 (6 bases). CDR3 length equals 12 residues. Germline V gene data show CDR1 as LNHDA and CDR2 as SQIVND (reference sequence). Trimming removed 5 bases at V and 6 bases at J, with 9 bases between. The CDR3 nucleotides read TGTGCCAGTAGTCCTCTAGCGGATACGCAGTATTTT. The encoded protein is CASSPLADTQYF.